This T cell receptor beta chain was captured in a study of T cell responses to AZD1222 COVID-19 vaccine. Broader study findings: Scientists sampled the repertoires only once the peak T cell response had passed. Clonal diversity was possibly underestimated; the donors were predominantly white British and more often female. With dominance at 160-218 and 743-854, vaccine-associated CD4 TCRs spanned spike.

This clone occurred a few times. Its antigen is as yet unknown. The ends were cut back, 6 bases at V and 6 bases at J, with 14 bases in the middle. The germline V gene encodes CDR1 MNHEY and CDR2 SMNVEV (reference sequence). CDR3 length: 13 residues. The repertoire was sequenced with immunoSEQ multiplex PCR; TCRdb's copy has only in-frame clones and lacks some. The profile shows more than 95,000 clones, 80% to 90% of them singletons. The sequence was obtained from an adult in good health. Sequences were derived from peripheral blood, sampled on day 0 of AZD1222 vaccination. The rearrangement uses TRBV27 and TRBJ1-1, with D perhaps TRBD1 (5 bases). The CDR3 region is CASSRGEGAEAFF. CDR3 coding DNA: TGTGCCAGCAGCCGGGGGGAGGGTGCTGAAGCTTTCTTT.